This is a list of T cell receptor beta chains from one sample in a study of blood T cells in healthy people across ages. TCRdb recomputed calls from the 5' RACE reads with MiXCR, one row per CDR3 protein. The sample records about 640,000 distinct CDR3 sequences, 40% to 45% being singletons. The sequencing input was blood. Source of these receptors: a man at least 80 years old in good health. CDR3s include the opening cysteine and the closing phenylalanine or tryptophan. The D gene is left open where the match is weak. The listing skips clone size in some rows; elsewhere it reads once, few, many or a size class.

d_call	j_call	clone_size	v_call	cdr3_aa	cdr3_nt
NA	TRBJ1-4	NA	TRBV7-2	CASSLGGYNEKLFF	TGTGCCAGCAGCTTAGGGGGATATAATGAAAAACTGTTTTTT
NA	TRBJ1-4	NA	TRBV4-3	CASSQRQLTNDKLFF	TGCGCCAGCAGCCAAAGACAGCTAACTAATGATAAACTGTTTTTT
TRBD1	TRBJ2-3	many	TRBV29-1	CSVFDRASTDTQYF	TGCAGCGTTTTCGACAGGGCGTCCACAGATACGCAGTATTTT
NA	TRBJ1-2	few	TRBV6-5	CASSYSSESDGYTF	TGTGCCAGCAGTTATAGCAGCGAAAGCGATGGCTACACCTTC
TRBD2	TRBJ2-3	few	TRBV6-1	CASSEAMASGVNTQYF	TGTGCCAGCAGTGAAGCGATGGCTAGCGGGGTTAATACGCAGTATTTT
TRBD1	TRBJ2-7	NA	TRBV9	CASSGRDPDRDEQYF	TGTGCCAGCAGCGGCCGGGACCCCGACAGGGACGAGCAGTACTTC
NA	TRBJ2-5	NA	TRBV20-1	CSADGDGQETQYF	TGCAGTGCAGACGGAGACGGCCAAGAGACCCAGTACTTC
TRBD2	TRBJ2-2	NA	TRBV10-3	CAISERLGNSGGNTGELFF	TGTGCCATCAGTGAGCGACTCGGGAATAGCGGGGGGAACACCGGGGAGCTGTTTTTT
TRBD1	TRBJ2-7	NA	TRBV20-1	CSAPISGQKTYEQYF	TGCAGTGCCCCTATTTCGGGACAGAAAACCTACGAGCAGTACTTC
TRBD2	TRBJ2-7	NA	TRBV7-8	CASSIEGLASTYEQYF	TGTGCCAGCAGCATAGAGGGACTAGCGTCAACCTACGAGCAGTACTTC
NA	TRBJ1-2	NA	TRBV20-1	CSARDGERGTYGHTF	TGCAGTGCTAGAGATGGGGAAAGGGGAACTTATGGCCACACCTTC
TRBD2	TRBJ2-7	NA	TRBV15	CATSSLTSAITYNEQYF	TGTGCCACCAGCAGCCTGACTAGCGCCATTACCTACAATGAGCAGTACTTC
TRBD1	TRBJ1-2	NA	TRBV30	CTWRGNDRGHGGYTF	TGTACCTGGAGAGGAAACGACAGGGGCCACGGGGGCTACACCTTC
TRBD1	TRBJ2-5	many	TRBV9	CASSVGQGQETQYF	TGTGCCAGCAGCGTGGGACAGGGACAAGAGACCCAGTACTTC
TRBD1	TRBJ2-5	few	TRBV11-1	CASSRRTGKQETQYF	TGTGCCAGCAGCCGACGGACAGGGAAGCAAGAGACCCAGTACTTC
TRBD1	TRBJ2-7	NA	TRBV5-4	CASSSTYTGASYEQYF	TGTGCCAGCAGCTCAACGTACACAGGGGCTTCCTACGAGCAGTACTTC
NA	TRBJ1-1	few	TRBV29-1	CSADGATNTEAFF	TGCAGCGCAGACGGGGCTACGAACACTGAAGCTTTCTTT
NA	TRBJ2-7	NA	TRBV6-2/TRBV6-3	CASSYFSPYEQYF	TGTGCCAGCAGTTACTTCTCCCCCTACGAGCAGTACTTC
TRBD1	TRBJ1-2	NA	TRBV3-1	CASSKDRVYGYTF	TGTGCCAGCAGCAAGGACAGGGTCTATGGCTACACCTTC
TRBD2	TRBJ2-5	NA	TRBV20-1	CSARTSGETQYF	TGCAGTGCCCGGACTAGCGGAGAGACCCAGTACTTC
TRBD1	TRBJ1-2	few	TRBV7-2	CASSLAARGQGYGYTF	TGTGCCAGCAGTCTAGCTGCCCGGGGACAGGGCTATGGCTACACCTTC
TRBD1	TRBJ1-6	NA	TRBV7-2	CASSSPGQALNNSPLHF	TGTGCCAGCAGCTCCCCGGGACAGGCTCTTAATAATTCACCCCTCCACTTT
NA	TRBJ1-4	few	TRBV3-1	CASSQLFEKLFF	TGTGCCAGCAGCCAATTGTTTGAAAAACTGTTTTTT
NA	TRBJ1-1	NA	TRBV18	CASSPEEGTEAFF	TGTGCCAGCTCACCAGAGGAGGGGACTGAAGCTTTCTTT
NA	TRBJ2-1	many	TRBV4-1	CASSQAPRGLNEQFF	TGCGCCAGCAGCCAAGCCCCCAGGGGCCTCAATGAGCAGTTCTTC
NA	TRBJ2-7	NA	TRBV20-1	CSASLRSGRSYEQYF	TGCAGTGCTTCGCTGAGGAGCGGCAGATCCTACGAGCAGTACTTC
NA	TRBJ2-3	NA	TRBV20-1	CSASWFGAGEDTQYF	TGCAGTGCTAGTTGGTTCGGGGCTGGGGAAGATACGCAGTATTTT
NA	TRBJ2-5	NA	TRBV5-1	CASSPIGGGDAETQYF	TGCGCCAGCAGCCCCATCGGAGGAGGGGATGCAGAGACCCAGTACTTC
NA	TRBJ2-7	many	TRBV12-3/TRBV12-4	CASSLDGQETEQYF	TGTGCCAGCAGTTTGGACGGACAAGAGACCGAGCAGTACTTC
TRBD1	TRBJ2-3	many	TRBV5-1	CASSRTGRSSTDTQYF	TGCGCCAGCAGTCGGACAGGGAGGTCTAGCACAGATACGCAGTATTTT
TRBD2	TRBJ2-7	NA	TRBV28	CASSRREGGGRVHEQYF	TGTGCCAGCAGCCGGAGGGAGGGTGGCGGGAGAGTCCACGAGCAGTACTTC